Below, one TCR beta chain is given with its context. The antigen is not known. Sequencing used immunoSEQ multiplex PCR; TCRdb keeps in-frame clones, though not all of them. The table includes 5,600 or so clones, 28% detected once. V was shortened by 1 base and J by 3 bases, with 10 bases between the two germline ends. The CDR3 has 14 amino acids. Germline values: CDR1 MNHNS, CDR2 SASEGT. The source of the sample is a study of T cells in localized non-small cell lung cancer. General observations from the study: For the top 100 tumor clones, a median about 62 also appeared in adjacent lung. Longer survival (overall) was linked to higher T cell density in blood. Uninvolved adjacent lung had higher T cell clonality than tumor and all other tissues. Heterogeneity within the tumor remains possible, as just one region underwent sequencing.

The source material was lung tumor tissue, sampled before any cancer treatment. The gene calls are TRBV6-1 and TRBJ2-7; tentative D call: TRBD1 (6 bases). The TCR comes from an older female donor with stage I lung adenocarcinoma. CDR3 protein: CASSEEGTNYEQYF. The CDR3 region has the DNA TGTGCCAGCAGTGAAGAAGGGACAAACTACGAGCAGTACTTC.